This TCR beta chain was identified during a study of T cell clusters in autoimmune cytopenias. Overall study results and limits: Compared with active autoimmune hepatitis patients, healthy donors showed approximately 2.7-fold more exclusive TRB clusters.

Germline V gene sequence: CDR1 SGHKS, CDR2 YYEKEE (reference sequence). The CDR3 spans 15 residues. Each sample's input was about 250 ng genomic DNA, 38,000 or so genome equivalents. One tube held mixed TRB-A and TRB-B primer pools for touch-down PCR. TCRdb reprocessed the multiplex PCR reads, with one entry per CDR3 protein and no DNA. Its table records about 6,900 distinct CDR3 sequences. This clonotype is medium-sized by frequency. Its cognate antigen is unknown. The same specimen was also included in a second study, on T cell repertoires in aging, cancer and after chemotherapy. That work states: Clear clonal overlap appeared across healthy donor samples taken over several months to years. Across the chemotherapy interval, each cancer cohort showed higher median generation probability, suggesting thymic rebound.

The sample was peripheral blood. The receptor's source is a human donor in good health. The chain recombines TRBV5-5 with TRBJ2-1; TCRdb names TRBD1, which stays unverified in the absence of DNA. The CDR3 reads CASSLLGTGVNEQFF.